These T cell receptor beta chains were read from a single sample in a study of T cells in tumors and immune-related adverse events. This table comes from immunoSEQ multiplex PCR, and its TCRdb copy is limited to in-frame clones, with some not included. The sample holds 9,000 to 13,000 clones, 85% to 95% seen once. The sequences come from lymph node tissue, collected from a patient treated with anti-PD-1 therapy. Receptor source: a female donor with metastatic renal cell carcinoma. Both conserved end residues are part of each CDR3. The D gene is left open where the match is weak. Not all rows give a size; the values are once, few, many and, for expanded clones, a class.

D: TRBD1
size: -
V: TRBV5-1
J: TRBJ1-5
CDR3: CASSFDRDQPQHF
DNA: TGCGCCAGCAGCTTTGACAGGGATCAGCCCCAGCATTTT

D: -
size: -
V: TRBV6-1
J: TRBJ1-1
CDR3: CASSHGTEAFF
DNA: TGTGCCAGCAGTCACGGGACTGAAGCTTTCTTT

D: -
size: -
V: TRBV15
J: TRBJ1-5
CDR3: CATSTRTGRNQPQHF
DNA: TGTGCCACCAGCACCCGTACAGGGCGCAATCAGCCCCAGCATTTT

D: -
size: -
V: TRBV29-1
J: TRBJ1-2
CDR3: CSVALAATGGGYTF
DNA: TGCAGCGTTGCGCTGGCGGCGACGGGTGGTGGCTACACCTTC

D: -
size: -
V: TRBV18
J: TRBJ2-5
CDR3: CASSPPGQETQYF
DNA: TGTGCCAGCTCACCACCGGGGCAAGAGACCCAGTACTTC

D: -
size: -
V: TRBV9
J: TRBJ1-1
CDR3: CASSKTGNTEAFF
DNA: TGTGCCAGCAGCAAGACAGGGAACACTGAAGCTTTCTTT

D: -
size: -
V: TRBV7-2
J: TRBJ1-2
CDR3: CASSATPDTNYGYTF
DNA: TGTGCCAGCAGCGCGACCCCGGACACTAACTATGGCTACACCTTC

D: TRBD2
size: -
V: TRBV27
J: TRBJ2-7
CDR3: CASSFLSLAGGTYEQYF
DNA: TGTGCCAGCAGTTTCCTCTCACTAGCGGGGGGGACCTACGAGCAGTACTTC

D: -
size: -
V: TRBV5-6
J: TRBJ2-4
CDR3: CASSWAGAKNIQYF
DNA: TGTGCCAGCAGCTGGGCGGGAGCCAAAAACATTCAGTACTTC

D: -
size: -
V: TRBV5-1
J: TRBJ1-6
CDR3: CASSRTPDNSPLHF
DNA: TGCGCCAGCAGCCGAACTCCAGATAATTCACCCCTCCACTTT

D: TRBD1
size: -
V: TRBV7-2
J: TRBJ1-2
CDR3: CASSRLDRGIYGYTF
DNA: TGTGCCAGCAGCCGTCTGGACAGGGGGATTTATGGCTACACCTTC

D: -
size: -
V: TRBV15
J: TRBJ2-3
CDR3: CATSRDRGAGDTQYF
DNA: TGTGCCACCAGCAGAGATAGGGGGGCGGGAGATACGCAGTATTTT

D: -
size: once
V: TRBV30
J: TRBJ1-6
CDR3: CAWSGDLSSYNSPLHF
DNA: TGTGCCTGGAGTGGGGACCTGAGCTCCTATAATTCACCCCTCCACTTT

D: TRBD1
size: once
V: TRBV7-2
J: TRBJ2-7
CDR3: CASSSQGGTGAYEQYF
DNA: TGTGCCAGCAGCAGTCAGGGGGGGACAGGGGCCTACGAGCAGTACTTC

D: TRBD1
size: -
V: TRBV10-3
J: TRBJ1-1
CDR3: CAITRTLDRVGTEAFF
DNA: TGTGCCATCACTCGAACTCTTGACAGGGTAGGGACTGAAGCTTTCTTT

D: -
size: -
V: TRBV18
J: TRBJ1-6
CDR3: CASSPAEDSPLHF
DNA: TGTGCCAGCTCACCGGCTGAGGATTCACCCCTCCACTTT